This entry lists 23 T cell receptor beta chains sequenced from one sample in a study of cytomegalovirus exposure and HLA in healthy donors. The PCR employed 60 Vbeta primers together with 13 Jbeta primers. Assay used: immunoSEQ multiplex PCR; TCRdb lists only in-frame clones, some missing. The sample consists of under 200,000 clones, less than 80% of them appearing once. What was sequenced was PBMCs. Receptors were obtained from a man in his forties in good health and CMV-seronegative.

This clone has a handful of counts. The V call is TRBV19, the J call TRBJ1-5; D gene ambiguous. Germline-derived CDR1 and CDR2 are LNHDA and SQIVND (reference sequence). The CDR3 is 16 amino acids. Trimming left V 0 bases short and J 0 bases short, with 9 bases between. The CDR3 here is CASSIEPVYSNQPQHF. CDR3 bases: TGTGCCAGTAGTATAGAACCAGTTTATAGCAATCAGCCCCAGCATTTT.

The table lists this clone with a few counts. The J gene is TRBJ1-1, the V gene TRBV29-1, with D perhaps TRBD1 (6 bases). V was trimmed by 4 bases and J by 0 bases, leaving 15 bases between them. CDR3 length: 15 residues. Germline values: CDR1 SQVTM, CDR2 ANQGSEA. The CDR3 region is CSVVGIGGVNTEAFF. The CDR3, as DNA: TGCAGCGTTGTGGGGATAGGGGGGGTGAACACTGAAGCTTTCTTT.

The count of this clone is one. J is TRBJ2-1 and V is TRBV18; TRBD2 agrees at 11 bases. Per the germline V gene, CDR1 is KGHSH and CDR2 is LQKENI. V lost 3 bases and J lost 6; bases outside the gene matches: 7. The CDR3 loop spans 16 amino acids. CDR3 loop: CASSPPGTSGTNEQFF. For the CDR3, the DNA is TGTGCCAGCTCACCGCCCGGGACTAGCGGTACCAATGAGCAGTTCTTC.

This clone has only one observation. The chain carries TRBV7-2 and TRBJ2-1; 9 bases agree with TRBD1. Germline CDR1 is SGHTA and CDR2 is FQGNSA. Germline trimming cut 1 base from V and 9 bases from J; bases unmatched to any gene: 7. There are 15 residues in the CDR3. The CDR3 DNA reads as TGTGCCAGCAGCTTAGGGCAACCGGGACAGGGTGAGCAGTTCTTC. It codes for CASSLGQPGQGEQFF.

The chain is built from TRBV18 and TRBJ1-3; weak D call: TRBD1 (5 bases). Germline CDR1 is KGHSH and CDR2 is LQKENI. Trimming took off 3 bases at V and 8 bases at J, with 14 bases between the two ends. CDR3 size: 14 residues. DNA of the CDR3: TGTGCCAGCTCACCGACAGTACCCTTTGACACCATATATTTT. Translated: CASSPTVPFDTIYF.

The rearrangement links TRBV7-2 to TRBJ2-4, with D tentatively TRBD2 (6 bases). The germline V gene encodes CDR1 SGHTA and CDR2 FQGNSA. The CDR3 sequence is 14 residues long. V shed 1 base and J shed 4 bases, with 8 bases lying between them. In DNA, the CDR3 is TGTGCCAGCAGCTTAGTGGGGACTAAAAACATTCAGTACTTC. As protein: CASSLVGTKNIQYF. Together with reference TRBV7-2 and TRBJ2-4, the CDR3 gives the full variable domain: GAGVSQSPSNKVTEKGKDVELRCDPISGHTALYWYRQSLGQGLEFLIYFQGNSAPDKSGLPSDRFSAERTGGSVSTLTIQRTQQEDSAVYLCASSLVGTKNIQYFGAGTRLSVL.

The V call is TRBV29-1, the J call TRBJ2-1, with a weak D call TRBD2 (7 bases). CDR1 and CDR2 (germline): SQVTM, ANQGSEA. V shed 3 bases and J shed 6 bases, with 18 bases lying between them. This CDR3 has 15 amino acids. The CDR3 bases are TGCAGCGTTGAGCTACAGGGAGGGACGTCCAATGAGCAGTTCTTC. Its protein is CSVELQGGTSNEQFF.

In this sample, this clone turned up once. J is TRBJ1-1 and V is TRBV5-4; D not resolved. Per germline, CDR1 SGHNT and CDR2 YYREEE (reference sequence). Trimming took off 0 bases at V and 2 bases at J, with 11 bases between the two ends. The CDR3 totals 15 residues. CDR3 amino acids: CASSLEVTTNTEAFF. In DNA form, the CDR3 reads TGTGCCAGCAGCTTGGAGGTGACAACCAACACTGAAGCTTTCTTT.

J is TRBJ1-4 and V is TRBV7-9; 7 bases line up with TRBD1. Germline V gives CDR1 SEHNR, CDR2 FQNEAQ (reference sequence). This CDR3 region has 15 residues. With 4 bases clipped from V and 4 bases from J, the junction kept 6 bases outside the gene matches. CDR3 DNA: TGTGCCAGCAGCTGGACCGGGACAGATAATGAAAAACTGTTTTTT. This translates into CASSWTGTDNEKLFF. The complete variable domain, with remaining parts taken from reference TRBV7-9 and TRBJ1-4, reads DTGVSQNPRHKITKRGQNVTFRCDPISEHNRLYWYRQTLGQGPEFLTYFQNEAQLEKSRLLSDRFSAERPKGSFSTLEIQRTEQGDSAMYLCASSWTGTDNEKLFFGSGTQLSVL.

The chain carries TRBV11-1 and TRBJ1-1; maybe TRBD1 (6 bases). The CDR3 sequence is 16 residues long. Looked up from germline, CDR1 is SGHAT and CDR2 is FQDESV (reference sequence). V gave up 5 bases and J gave up 1 base, with 17 bases separating them. The CDR3 spells CASSPRTANRNTEAFF. CDR3 in DNA: TGTGCCAGCAGCCCCAGGACAGCCAACAGGAACACTGAAGCTTTCTTT.

This clone was counted between two and nine times. The chain recombines TRBV5-6 with TRBJ1-2; D gene uncertain. Trimming shortened V by 4 bases and J by 4 bases, and 8 bases separated the two germline ends. Germline V gene data show CDR1 as SGHDT and CDR2 as YYEEEE. This CDR3 spans 12 amino acids. In DNA, the CDR3 is TGTGCCAGCAGCACGGGGTTCTATGGCTACACCTTC. It encodes CASSTGFYGYTF.

This chain uses TRBV30 with TRBJ1-1, with D tentatively TRBD1 (5 bases). Germline V gene sequence: CDR1 GTSNPN, CDR2 SVGIG (reference sequence). The CDR3 consists of 13 residues. The ends were cut back, 2 bases at V and 5 bases at J, with 12 bases in the middle. The CDR3 is CAWSPGFTTEAFF. DNA of the CDR3: TGTGCCTGGAGTCCAGGGTTCACAACTGAAGCTTTCTTT.

The V and J genes are TRBV6-5 and TRBJ1-1; 7 bases are a match to TRBD1. The V segment lost 4 bases and the J segment 0 bases; nucleotides outside the gene matches: 8. This CDR3 is 16 amino acids long. CDR1 and CDR2 (germline): MNHEY, SVGAGI. CDR3 region: CASSSVRQGLNTEAFF. CDR3 nucleotide sequence: TGTGCCAGCAGTTCCGTAAGACAGGGTCTGAACACTGAAGCTTTCTTT.

This clone has more than one count but fewer than ten. The chain recombines TRBV4-2 with TRBJ2-1, with TRBD2 matching over 9 bases. Trimming removed 4 bases from V and 3 bases from J; junction bases left unmatched: 7. The CDR3 extends over 16 amino acids. Germline V lookup: CDR1 LGHNA, CDR2 YNFKEQ. CDR3 protein: CASSRETSGGYNEQFF. The CDR3 bases are TGTGCCAGCAGCCGCGAGACTAGCGGAGGCTACAATGAGCAGTTCTTC.

A few counts support this clone. The gene calls are TRBV19 and TRBJ2-5; 8 bases fit TRBD1. The DNA end is a closer match to TRBJ2-7, so the J assignment may be wrong. CDR3 length equals 15 residues. The germline gives CDR1 LNHDA, CDR2 SQIVND (reference sequence). The DNA for the CDR3 is TGTGCCAGTAGGGCCCCGGGACAGGATCTATACGAGCAGTACTTC. Translation gives CASRAPGQDLYEQYF.

The chain recombines TRBV7-9 with TRBJ1-2; TRBD1 might be the D (6 bases). Trimming cost V 5 bases and J 4 bases, with 11 bases left between them. From germline, CDR1 is SEHNR and CDR2 FQNEAQ (reference sequence). The CDR3 spans 13 residues. CDR3 DNA: TGTGCCAGCAGCACGGACAGCCCCTATGGCTACACCTTC. It translates to CASSTDSPYGYTF.

CDR3 protein: CASTPGTSERTQYF. The CDR3 bases are TGTGCCAGCACCCCTGGGACTAGCGAGCGTACGCAGTATTTT. This rearrangement joins TRBV6-5 to TRBJ2-3; 10 bases are a match to TRBD2. The CDR3 has 14 residues. V trimming: 7 bases; J trimming: 8 bases; junction bases outside the gene matches: 9. Germline CDR1 MNHEY, CDR2 SVGAGI.

The chain is built from TRBV7-9 and TRBJ1-6, with no clear D. The V gene's germline CDR1 is SEHNR and CDR2 FQNEAQ (reference sequence). Trimming cost V 3 bases and J 8 bases, with 8 bases left between them. The CDR3 spans 13 residues. The CDR3 here is CASSFAGDSPLHF. For the CDR3, the DNA is TGTGCCAGCAGCTTTGCCGGGGATTCACCCCTCCACTTT.

This chain joins TRBV21-1 and TRBJ2-7; the table's TRBD1 call for D was not verified on the DNA. TRBV21-1 is termed a pseudogene. This CDR3 has 12 residues. In DNA, the CDR3 is TGTGCCTGCGTGGGGCAACTCTACGAGCAGTACTTC. Translated, it gives CACVGQLYEQYF.

J is TRBJ2-1 and V is TRBV7-9, with 12 bases aligning to TRBD2. J was trimmed by 2 bases and V by 6 bases; bases with no gene match: 11. This CDR3 is built from 18 residues. Germline V lookup: CDR1 SEHNR, CDR2 FQNEAQ (reference sequence). The CDR3 spells CASSPRLAGVTTYNEQFF. CDR3 nucleotide sequence: TGTGCCAGCAGTCCTAGACTAGCGGGGGTGACGACCTACAATGAGCAGTTCTTC.

This clone was detected only a few times. The chain joins TRBV11-2 to TRBJ2-5, with D possibly being TRBD1 (6 bases). The CDR3 contains 13 residues. Trimming took 7 bases from V and 5 from J, leaving 14 bases between them. Germline-derived CDR1 and CDR2 are SGHAT and FQNNGV. CDR3 DNA: TGTGCCAGCACCCCGACAGGTGGGGAGACCCAGTACTTC. This encodes CASTPTGGETQYF.

The chain is built from TRBV19 and TRBJ2-5, with D possibly matching TRBD1 (6 bases). Trimming took 3 bases from V and 0 from J, leaving 17 bases between them. CDR3 length: 17 residues. Looked up from germline, CDR1 is LNHDA and CDR2 is SQIVND (reference sequence). The CDR3 DNA reads TGTGCCAGTAGTATTCCCGGACAGAGCGCCAACCAAGAGACCCAGTACTTC. The encoded protein is CASSIPGQSANQETQYF.

The genes are TRBV2 and TRBJ1-5; perhaps TRBD1 as D (6 bases). CDR1 SNHLY and CDR2 FYNNEI come from the germline V gene. V dropped 6 bases and J dropped 9 bases, with 15 bases sitting between them. This CDR3 spans 13 amino acids. The CDR3 loop is CASSSGVRAPQHF. CDR3 DNA sequence: TGTGCCAGCAGCTCAGGGGTGCGGGCGCCCCAGCATTTT.